These T cell receptor beta chains were read from a single sample in a study of T-cell reconstitution after alpha-beta-depleted transplantation in children. TCRdb redid the calling of the PCR reads with MiXCR, one entry per CDR3 protein. The profile shows about 190,000 distinct CDR3 sequences, roughly 11% of them singletons. This sample comprised PBMCs, obtained before TCRalphabeta/CD19-depleted stem cell transplant. The receptors originated from a boy aged 2 to 10 with acute myeloid leukemia, due to receive a stem cell transplant. CDR3s include the opening cysteine and the closing phenylalanine or tryptophan. The order of the fields is V gene, D gene, J gene, clone size, CDR3 protein, CDR3 DNA. The D gene is left open where the match is weak. Only some rows state a clone size, as once, few, many or a class for expanded clones.

v_gene: TRBV7-9; d_gene: .; j_gene: TRBJ2-3; abundance: many; CDR3aa: CASSADRGTQYF; CDR3nt: TGTGCCAGCAGCGCAGATCGGGGTACGCAGTATTTT
v_gene: TRBV28; d_gene: TRBD1; j_gene: TRBJ1-5; abundance: many; CDR3aa: CASTQNKDREHQPQHF; CDR3nt: TGTGCCAGCACCCAAAACAAAGACAGGGAGCATCAGCCCCAGCATTTT
v_gene: TRBV5-5; d_gene: TRBD1; j_gene: TRBJ1-5; abundance: many; CDR3aa: CASSLQGHNQPQHF; CDR3nt: TGTGCCAGCAGCTTACAGGGGCACAATCAGCCCCAGCATTTT
v_gene: TRBV6-5; d_gene: .; j_gene: TRBJ2-1; abundance: many; CDR3aa: CASSLWSQRYYNEQFF; CDR3nt: TGTGCCAGCAGCCTCTGGAGTCAGAGGTACTACAATGAGCAGTTCTTC
v_gene: TRBV30; d_gene: TRBD2; j_gene: TRBJ2-4; abundance: many; CDR3aa: CAWSRGGAKNIQYF; CDR3nt: TGTGCCTGGAGTCGGGGGGGAGCCAAAAACATTCAGTACTTC
v_gene: TRBV5-1; d_gene: TRBD1; j_gene: TRBJ2-7; abundance: many; CDR3aa: CASTLTGGIYEQYF; CDR3nt: TGCGCCAGCACCCTGACAGGGGGAATCTACGAGCAGTACTTC
v_gene: TRBV7-9; d_gene: .; j_gene: TRBJ1-2; abundance: many; CDR3aa: CASSLNYGYTF; CDR3nt: TGTGCCAGCAGCTTAAACTATGGCTACACCTTC
v_gene: TRBV19; d_gene: .; j_gene: TRBJ1-5; abundance: once; CDR3aa: CASSVKPNQPQHF; CDR3nt: TGTGCCAGTAGTGTGAAGCCCAATCAGCCCCAGCATTTT
v_gene: TRBV20-1; d_gene: TRBD2; j_gene: TRBJ2-5; abundance: many; CDR3aa: CSAKELIGRADETQYF; CDR3nt: TGCAGTGCTAAGGAGCTTATCGGGAGGGCCGATGAGACCCAGTACTTC
v_gene: TRBV7-2; d_gene: TRBD2; j_gene: TRBJ2-1; abundance: many; CDR3aa: CASSLASGIYNEQFF; CDR3nt: TGTGCCAGCAGCTTAGCCAGCGGGATCTACAATGAGCAGTTCTTC
v_gene: TRBV9; d_gene: TRBD1; j_gene: TRBJ2-5; abundance: many; CDR3aa: CASSVSGTGKGETQYF; CDR3nt: TGTGCCAGCAGCGTATCGGGGACAGGCAAAGGGGAGACCCAGTACTTC
v_gene: TRBV5-1; d_gene: .; j_gene: TRBJ2-7; abundance: many; CDR3aa: CASSLRYSYEQYF; CDR3nt: TGCGCCAGCAGCTTGCGTTACAGTTACGAGCAGTACTTC
v_gene: TRBV5-5; d_gene: .; j_gene: TRBJ1-5; abundance: .; CDR3aa: CASSLGGGQFWVQPQHF; CDR3nt: TGTGCCAGCAGCTTGGGGGGGGGGCAGTTCTGGGTTCAGCCCCAGCATTTT
v_gene: TRBV7-2; d_gene: .; j_gene: TRBJ1-6; abundance: many; CDR3aa: CASSTGGARSTPLHF; CDR3nt: TGTGCCAGCAGCACAGGCGGTGCTAGGTCGACACCCCTCCACTTT
v_gene: TRBV7-3; d_gene: TRBD2; j_gene: TRBJ2-3; abundance: many; CDR3aa: CASSLNRAGGSTDTQYF; CDR3nt: TGTGCCAGCAGCTTAAACAGAGCGGGAGGGAGCACAGATACGCAGTATTTT
v_gene: TRBV5-1; d_gene: .; j_gene: TRBJ2-7; abundance: few; CDR3aa: CASSRGTGAAYEQYF; CDR3nt: TGCGCCAGCAGCCGAGGAACGGGAGCGGCCTACGAGCAGTACTTC
v_gene: TRBV9; d_gene: TRBD2; j_gene: TRBJ2-2; abundance: many; CDR3aa: CASSDGRSWTGELFF; CDR3nt: TGTGCCAGCAGCGACGGGAGGAGTTGGACCGGGGAGCTGTTTTTT
v_gene: TRBV20-1; d_gene: .; j_gene: TRBJ1-6; abundance: many; CDR3aa: CSARGAGTDNSPLHF; CDR3nt: TGCAGTGCTAGAGGGGCCGGGACGGATAATTCACCCCTCCACTTT
v_gene: TRBV4-2; d_gene: .; j_gene: TRBJ2-5; abundance: few; CDR3aa: CAMSPGLTTNQETQYF; CDR3nt: TGTGCCATGAGCCCCGGGCTCACGACCAACCAAGAGACCCAGTACTTC
v_gene: TRBV20-1; d_gene: .; j_gene: TRBJ1-1; abundance: many; CDR3aa: CSARLFDLNTEAFF; CDR3nt: TGCAGTGCTAGGCTGTTTGACTTGAACACTGAAGCTTTCTTT